One and the same sample provided the 14 T cell receptor beta chains below, sequenced in a study of PD-1 blockade in classical Hodgkin lymphoma. Generated by immunoSEQ multiplex PCR, the TCRdb table keeps only in-frame clones and is missing some. This sample has about 30,000 clones, with 88% found just once. Time point denoted: newly diagnosed, previously untreated cHL patient sample. Researchers used magnetic negative selection to pull out pure CD4+ T cells from thawed PBMCs. The sequencing input was CD4+ T cells from blood. These receptors originate from a human donor with classical Hodgkin lymphoma.

CDR3 protein: CAWSVPRLRINQETQYF. The CDR3 nucleotides read TGTGCCTGGAGTGTACCTAGGTTGCGCATAAACCAAGAGACCCAGTACTTC. The chain is built from TRBV30 and TRBJ2-5; D unclear. The V gene lost 0 bases and the J gene lost 0 bases, with 17 bases spanning the gap. The CDR3 runs 17 residues. Germline CDR1 reads GTSNPN; CDR2 reads SVGIG (reference sequence).

The V and J genes are TRBV19 and TRBJ2-2; maybe TRBD1 (5 bases). Germline values: CDR1 LNHDA, CDR2 SQIVND (reference sequence). The CDR3 has 14 residues. Trimming took off 6 bases at V and 7 bases at J, with 15 bases between the two ends. The CDR3 DNA reads TGTGCCAGTAGAAGGGGCTCCCAGGGCGGGGAGCTGTTTTTT. It codes for CASRRGSQGGELFF.

V usage is TRBV28 and J usage is TRBJ2-7; 9 bases are shared with TRBD2. V shed 10 bases and J 2 bases; nucleotides not matched to a gene: 9. CDR1 is MDHEN, CDR2 SYDVKM, per germline. This CDR3 region has 14 residues. The CDR3 sequence: CATLRAGGPYEQYF. CDR3 sequence (DNA): TGTGCCACCCTACGGGCGGGAGGGCCCTACGAGCAGTACTTC.

The chain is built from TRBV21-1 and TRBJ2-5. TRBV21-1 is described as a pseudogene. This CDR3 comprises 17 residues. In DNA form, the CDR3 reads TGTGCCAGCAGGAGGGGGGAGGCTAGCGCCGCCCTGGAGACCCAGTACTTC. This codes for CASRRGEASAALETQYF.

This clone has more than one count but fewer than ten. The J gene is TRBJ1-1, the V gene TRBV9, with D maybe TRBD1 (6 bases). The CDR3 consists of 14 residues. Germline CDR1 reads SGDLS; CDR2 reads YYNGEE. V lost 4 bases and J 3 bases, leaving 13 bases between the germline ends. This CDR3 reads CASSFAGADTEAFF. CDR3 bases: TGTGCCAGCAGCTTTGCAGGGGCGGACACTGAAGCTTTCTTT. Drawing the rest from reference TRBV9 and TRBJ1-1, the complete variable domain is DSGVTQTPKHLITATGQRVTLRCSPRSGDLSVYWYQQSLDQGLQFLIQYYNGEERAKGNILERFSAQQFPDLHSELNLSSLELGDSALYFCASSFAGADTEAFFGQGTRLTVV.

CDR3 protein: CASSPWFLGTPGAEQYF. CDR3 DNA: TGTGCCAGCAGCCCTTGGTTCCTCGGGACACCGGGGGCCGAGCAGTACTTC. The chain employs TRBV5-8 and TRBJ2-7; tentatively, D is TRBD1 or TRBD2 (6 bases each). CDR3 size: 17 residues. Trimming removed 4 bases at V and 6 bases at J, with 26 bases between. Germline V gene data show CDR1 as SGHTS and CDR2 as YDEGEE.

This clone was seen a few times. The chain uses TRBV28 and TRBJ2-1, with TRBD2 matching over 10 bases. Per germline, CDR1 MDHEN and CDR2 SYDVKM. Unmatched junction bases numbered 5, after V lost 7 bases and J lost 5 bases. This CDR3 spans 14 amino acids. As DNA, the CDR3 is TGTGCCAGCAACCTAGCGGGGGACCACAATGAGCAGTTCTTC. It specifies CASNLAGDHNEQFF.

The rearrangement uses TRBV27 and TRBJ1-1; D not certain. V was cut by 8 bases and J by 3 bases, with 13 bases left in between. Germline CDR1 and CDR2: MNHEY and SMNVEV (reference sequence). The CDR3 is 13 residues long. This CDR3 reads CASQKRADTEAFF. Written as DNA, the CDR3 is TGTGCCAGCCAAAAGAGGGCGGACACTGAAGCTTTCTTT.

The chain carries TRBV29-1 and TRBJ2-5; D is tentatively TRBD1 or TRBD2 (5 bases each). The better agreement between TRBJ2-7 and the DNA end casts doubt on the J call. Germline assignment: CDR1 SQVTM and CDR2 ANQGSEA. This CDR3 region has 15 residues. The CDR3 reads CSVGDRSKSTYEQYF. DNA of the CDR3: TGCAGCGTTGGGGACCGAAGCAAATCCACCTACGAGCAGTACTTC.

This clone was found a few times. This chain joins TRBV5-1 and TRBJ2-7; tentative D call: TRBD2 (5 bases). The CDR3 is 15 residues long. Deletions cut 5 bases from V and 4 bases from J, with 19 bases between. From germline, CDR1 is SGHRS and CDR2 YFSETQ. CDR3 DNA: TGCGCCAGCAGTCCCGACTCCCGCCGGGGATACGAGCAGTACGTC. It translates to CASSPDSRRGYEQYV.

This sequence joins TRBV18 and TRBJ1-2; D not resolved. The CDR3 length is 12 residues. Germline V gene data show CDR1 as KGHSH and CDR2 as LQKENI. The germline V and J ends were trimmed by 2 bases and 8 bases, with 9 bases remaining between them. CDR3: CASSPVARGYTF. CDR3 in DNA: TGTGCCAGCTCACCAGTGGCGCGGGGCTACACCTTC.

In this sample, this clone turned up once. The chain carries TRBV7-9 and TRBJ2-7; 15 bases agree with TRBD2. CDR3 length: 15 amino acids. Losses at the gene ends were 4 bases for V and 6 bases for J; bases not matched to a gene: 4. Germline V gene lookup returns CDR1 SEHNR and CDR2 FQNEAQ (reference sequence). CDR3 DNA: TGTGCCAGCAGCTCCTGGACTAGCGGGAGGGGCGAGCAGTACTTC. Residues: CASSSWTSGRGEQYF. The whole variable domain, filled in from reference TRBV7-9 and TRBJ2-7, reads DTGVSQNPRHKITKRGQNVTFRCDPISEHNRLYWYRQTLGQGPEFLTYFQNEAQLEKSRLLSDRFSAERPKGSFSTLEIQRTEQGDSAMYLCASSSWTSGRGEQYFGPGTRLTVT.

V usage is TRBV5-1 and J usage is TRBJ1-1; 9 nucleotides line up with TRBD1. Germline V gives CDR1 SGHRS, CDR2 YFSETQ. V was clipped by 4 bases and J by 4 bases; unmatched bases: 8. The CDR3 totals 15 residues. The CDR3: CASSPIQGAGTEAFF. CDR3 in DNA: TGCGCCAGCAGCCCAATACAGGGGGCCGGCACTGAAGCTTTCTTT. The whole variable domain, filled in from reference TRBV5-1 and TRBJ1-1, reads KAGVTQTPRYLIKTRGQQVTLSCSPISGHRSVSWYQQTPGQGLQFLFEYFSETQRNKGNFPGRFSGRQFSNSRSEMNVSTLELGDSALYLCASSPIQGAGTEAFFGQGTRLTVV.

This chain joins TRBV11-1 and TRBJ2-1, with D possibly TRBD1 on 5 matching bases. The germline gives CDR1 SGHAT, CDR2 FQDESV (reference sequence). The germline V and J ends were trimmed by 3 bases and 6 bases, with 6 bases remaining between them. CDR3 length: 12 residues. CDR3 in amino acids: CASSFDSNEQFF. The CDR3 DNA sequence: TGTGCCAGCAGCTTCGACAGCAATGAGCAGTTCTTC.